This section outlines one T cell receptor (beta chain) sequence together with its context. This clonotype was recorded a few times. There is no known antigen for this receptor. The sample holds no much larger clone one base away, and base qualities are not on file. The data were taken from a study of T cells after yellow fever vaccination (dated by TCRdb to the late 2010s). With respect to the entire study: Libraries from fractions with low cell numbers were prepared with the SMART-Seq v4 Ultra Low Input RNA kit. Bulk TCR alpha and beta repertoires were sequenced longitudinally to track T-cell clones before and after primary and booster YFV17D yellow fever vaccination. Two healthy male donors, one aged 18 to 30 and one aged 30 to 40 years, made up the cohort. Blood samples were taken at several timepoints before and after primary and secondary immunization, and bulk PBMC replicates and cell subsets were isolated.

There are 16 amino acids in the CDR3, from cysteine to phenylalanine inclusive. This entry keeps only the CDR3 DNA: 48 bases, framed from base 1. The junction carries 12 bases between V and J, which are trimmed by 4 bases and 0 bases respectively. CDR1 and CDR2 were assigned from the germline V gene (reference sequence) as LGHDT and YNNKEL. What the authors observed across the whole study: Because the study included only a couple of donors, the extent to which the findings can be generalized is limited. A small fraction of clonotypes appeared in both the CD4 and CD8 compartments, likely as a result of convergent recombination. Compared with the primary T-cell response, the secondary T-cell response was weaker but faster, peaking on day 5 rather than day 15. Most clones expanded after primary vaccination (almost 97% of CD4 and around nine tenths of CD8) were re-detected after the booster, suggesting that broad memory maintenance occurred. Computational filtering was needed because FACS-sorted repertoires could contain abundant contaminating clonotypes from the bulk population.

The sample's treatment or condition label is to be understood as: live attenuated yellow fever vaccine strain. A standard Ficoll-Paque protocol was used to isolate PBMCs from peripheral blood. Dynabeads CD4 and CD8 positive selection kits were used to isolate CD4 and CD8 T-cell fractions. TriZol was used to extract RNA from bulk PBMCs, CD4 and CD8 fractions, and dextramer-positive and dextramer-negative fractions. Sequencing was performed on an Illumina NovaSeq 6000. Synthesis of TCR cDNA relied on 5'RACE template switching, a step that introduced a universal primer site along with unique molecular identifiers. Priming of cDNA synthesis was performed from both the TCR alpha and TCR beta constant segments. Two PCR steps were used to amplify libraries, with sample barcodes and sequencing adapters being added in the second step. Sequencing of libraries was performed on Illumina HiSeq 2500 (2x100 bp) or NovaSeq (2x150 bp). Per the authors' processing: Reads were demultiplexed and collapsed into UMI consensus sequences with MIGEC, and V(D)J alignment was performed with MiXCR. Vaccine-responding clonotypes were defined with edgeR using replicate PBMC samples, requiring FDR below 0.01 and a log2 fold change above 5 up to day 15. Each bulk clonotype received a CD4 or CD8 identity based on whether the sequenced CD4 or CD8 repertoire contained that clonotype at higher abundance. The public reads were run again by TCRdb, first through fastp at Q25 and then through MiXCR, and only productive beta chains were kept. Entries that share a CDR3 protein sequence are merged under the most common genes and DNA. The V and J calls were not made by the authors but by TCRdb's processing. A total of roughly 320,000 distinct CDR3 sequences appear in this sample, roughly a tenth of them only once. Of the sample, about 3.5% falls within the top ten clones.

This TCR came from a young man who received the YFV17D yellow fever vaccine. This material consisted of CD4+ T cells sorted from PBMCs, taken 45 days after the yellow fever booster vaccination. This receptor chain uses TRBV3-1 and TRBJ1-4; the D gene remains uncertain. The DNA sequence is given as TGTGCCAGCAGCCCTTCTTGGGTTGCAACTAATGAAAAACTGTTTTTT. Translated, this gives CASSPSWVATNEKLFF. Here the CDR3 is joined to the reference TRBV3-1 and TRBJ1-4 genes, and the full variable domain is: DTAVSQTPKYLVTQMGNDKSIKCEQNLGHDTMYWYKQDSKKFLKIMFSYNNKELIINETVPNRFSPKSPDKAHLNLHINSLELGDSAVYFCASSPSWVATNEKLFFGSGTQLSVL.